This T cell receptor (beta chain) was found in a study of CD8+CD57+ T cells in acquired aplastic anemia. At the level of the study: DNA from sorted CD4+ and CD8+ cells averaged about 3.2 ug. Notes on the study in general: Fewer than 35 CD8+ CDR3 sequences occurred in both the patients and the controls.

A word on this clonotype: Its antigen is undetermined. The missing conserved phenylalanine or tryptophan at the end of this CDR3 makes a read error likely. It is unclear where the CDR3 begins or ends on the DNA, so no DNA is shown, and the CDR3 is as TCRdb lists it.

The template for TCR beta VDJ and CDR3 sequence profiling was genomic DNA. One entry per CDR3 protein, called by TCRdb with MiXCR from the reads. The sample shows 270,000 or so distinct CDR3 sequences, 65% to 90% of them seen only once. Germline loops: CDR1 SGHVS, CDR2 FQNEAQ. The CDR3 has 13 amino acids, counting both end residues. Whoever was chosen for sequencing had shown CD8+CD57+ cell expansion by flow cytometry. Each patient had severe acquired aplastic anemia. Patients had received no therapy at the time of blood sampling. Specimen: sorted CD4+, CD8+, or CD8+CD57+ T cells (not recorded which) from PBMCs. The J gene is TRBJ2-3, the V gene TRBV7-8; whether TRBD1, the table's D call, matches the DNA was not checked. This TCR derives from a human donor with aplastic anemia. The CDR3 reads CASGFGGTDDTQY.